The clone carrying this T cell receptor beta chain was observed a handful of times. Its target is not known. Treatment meaning: randomized to nivolumab then ipilimumab (arm A) or the reverse (arm B). Patients had received no earlier DNA-damaging chemotherapy. Using immunoSEQ multiplex PCR, the repertoire was profiled, and TCRdb retains in-frame clones only, with some absent. This sample carries about 9,600 clones, about 25% of them seen once, and the ten largest clones take 17%. The data are from a study of sequential checkpoint blockade in melanoma. As for the study in general: TCRbeta immunosequencing was performed on DNA from 91 pretreatment melanoma tumor samples.

CDR1 is ENHRY, CDR2 SYGVKD, per germline. Trimming left V 4 bases short and J 8 bases short, with 13 bases between. The CDR3 consists of 13 residues. Study-wide points: Patients with week-13 increases in T-cell fraction and clonality benefited about 30 times more often.

Sample: tumor tissue (inferred from file names), taken from a patient given nivolumab and ipilimumab in sequence. The TCR sequence derives from a human donor with melanoma. The V and J genes are TRBV10-3 and TRBJ2-3; possible D gene TRBD2, 6 bases. The CDR3 loop is CAISVSVEGTQYF. CDR3 nucleotide sequence: TGTGCCATCAGTGTAAGTGTGGAGGGTACGCAGTATTTT.